The present T cell receptor beta chain was sequenced within a study of glioma-infiltrating T cells after dendritic cell vaccination. Findings of the study overall: Only a small number of patients had complete blood and tumor samples.

The CDR3 loop spans 18 amino acids. V trimming: 6 bases; J trimming: 1 base; junction bases outside the gene matches: 17. The germline CDR1 and CDR2 sequences are LNHDA and SQIVND (reference sequence). Comment on this clone: Its antigen is not identified.

The method was immunoSEQ multiplex PCR; TCRdb's version includes in-frame clones alone and lacks a portion of them. The data hold roughly 100,000 clones, with about four fifths observed a single time. As to time point: after dendritic cell vaccination, including at tumor progression/relapse. This clonotype originated in a human donor with glioblastoma. This specimen was blood, taken after dendritic cell vaccination. The rearrangement uses TRBV19 and TRBJ1-1; TRBD1 agrees at 7 bases. The CDR3 spells CASSLQIRGTEGNTEAFF. CDR3 bases: TGTGCCAGTAGCCTACAGATCAGGGGGACGGAGGGGAACACTGAAGCTTTCTTT.